The clone carrying this TCR beta chain is judged medium-sized (0.01 to 0.1%). Four subsets defined by PD-1 and/or TIGIT were sorted from live CD3+CD8+TCRalphabeta+ cells. The data derive from a study of circulating CD8 cells and anti-PD-1 response in melanoma. Using approximately 16 ng of total RNA, TCR libraries were made with the QIAseq Immune Repertoire TCR panel. TCRdb recomputed calls from the reads with MiXCR, one row per CDR3 protein. The table records about 410 distinct CDR3 sequences, 4% to 5.5% of them present only once. The CDR3 runs to 14 residues. Trimming left V 1 base short and J 8 bases short, with 17 bases between. Per the germline V gene, CDR1 is SQVTM and CDR2 is ANQGSEA.

The chain is built from TRBV29-1 and TRBJ1-2; possible D gene TRBD1, 6 bases. The receptor was derived from a human donor with melanoma. Sequencing was performed on CD8+ T cells from PBMCs, taken at baseline or after one month of anti-PD-1 therapy (not recorded which). The DNA for the CDR3 is TGCAGCGTTGAAGCGGTTTCAGGGGCGCTGGGCTACACCTTC. As protein: CSVEAVSGALGYTF.